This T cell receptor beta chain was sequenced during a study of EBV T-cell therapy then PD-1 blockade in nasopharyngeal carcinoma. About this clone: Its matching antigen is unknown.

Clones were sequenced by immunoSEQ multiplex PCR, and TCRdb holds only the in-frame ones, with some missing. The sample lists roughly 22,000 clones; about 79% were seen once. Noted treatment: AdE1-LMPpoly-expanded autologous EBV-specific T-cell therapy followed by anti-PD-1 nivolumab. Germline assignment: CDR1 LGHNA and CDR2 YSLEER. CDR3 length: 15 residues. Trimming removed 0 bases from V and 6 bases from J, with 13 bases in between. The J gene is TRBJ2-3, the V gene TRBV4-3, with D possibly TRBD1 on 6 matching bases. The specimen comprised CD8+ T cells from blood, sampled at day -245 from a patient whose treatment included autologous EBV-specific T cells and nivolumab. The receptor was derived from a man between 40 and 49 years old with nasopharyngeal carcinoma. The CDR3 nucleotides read TGCGCCAGCAGCCAAGATCAGGCAGGGGCCGATACGCAGTATTTT. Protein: CASSQDQAGADTQYF.